Sequencing of this T cell receptor beta chain was carried out in a study of PD-1 blockade in mismatch repair-deficient tumors. This clone was found once. The method was immunoSEQ multiplex PCR; TCRdb's version includes in-frame clones alone and lacks a portion of them. The repertoire holds 100,000 to 150,000 clones, with more than 85% as singletons. Specimen: peripheral blood, collected 44 weeks after starting pembrolizumab. This TCR came from an adult with mismatch repair-deficient cancer.

CDR3 sequence (DNA): TGTGCCAGCAGTTTCCGGGGGCGCAACACTGAAGCTTTCTTT. It translates to CASSFRGRNTEAFF. This rearrangement joins TRBV6-5 to TRBJ1-1; D is perhaps TRBD1 (6 bases). The V gene lost 4 bases and the J gene lost 2 bases, with 11 bases spanning the gap. This CDR3 region has 14 residues. The germline gives CDR1 MNHEY, CDR2 SVGAGI.